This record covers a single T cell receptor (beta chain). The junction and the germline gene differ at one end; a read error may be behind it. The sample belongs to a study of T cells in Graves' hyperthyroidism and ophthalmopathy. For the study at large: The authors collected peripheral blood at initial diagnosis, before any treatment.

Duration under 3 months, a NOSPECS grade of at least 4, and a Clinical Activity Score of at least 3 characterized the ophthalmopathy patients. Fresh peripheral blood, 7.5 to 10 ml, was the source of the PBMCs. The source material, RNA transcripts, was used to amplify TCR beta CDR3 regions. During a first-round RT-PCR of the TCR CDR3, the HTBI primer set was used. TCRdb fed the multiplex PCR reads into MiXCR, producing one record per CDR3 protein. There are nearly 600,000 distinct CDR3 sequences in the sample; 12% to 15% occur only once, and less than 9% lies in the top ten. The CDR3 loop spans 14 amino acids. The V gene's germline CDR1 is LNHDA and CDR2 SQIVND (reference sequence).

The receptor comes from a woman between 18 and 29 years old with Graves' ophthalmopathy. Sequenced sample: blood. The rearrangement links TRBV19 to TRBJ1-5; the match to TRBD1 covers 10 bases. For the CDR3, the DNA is TGTGCCAGTAGTACCGGACAGGGGGAACAGCTCCAGCATTTT. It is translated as CASSTGQGEQLQHF.